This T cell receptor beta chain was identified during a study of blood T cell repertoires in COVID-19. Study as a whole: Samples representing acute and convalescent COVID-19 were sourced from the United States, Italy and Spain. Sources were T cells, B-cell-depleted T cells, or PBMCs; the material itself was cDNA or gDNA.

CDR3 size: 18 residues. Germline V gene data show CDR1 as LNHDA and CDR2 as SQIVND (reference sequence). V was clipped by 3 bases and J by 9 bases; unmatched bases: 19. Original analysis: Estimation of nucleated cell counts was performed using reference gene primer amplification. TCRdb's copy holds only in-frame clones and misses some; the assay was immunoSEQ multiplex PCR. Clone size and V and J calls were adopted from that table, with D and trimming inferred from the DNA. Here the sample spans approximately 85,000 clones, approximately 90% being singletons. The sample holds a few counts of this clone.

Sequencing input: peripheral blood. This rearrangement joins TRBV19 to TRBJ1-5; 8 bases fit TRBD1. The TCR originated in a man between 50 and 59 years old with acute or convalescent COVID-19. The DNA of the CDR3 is TGTGCCAGTAGTATTGGGCTCACAGGGGGTGTTTTTGGTCGGCCCCAGCATTTT. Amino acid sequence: CASSIGLTGGVFGRPQHF. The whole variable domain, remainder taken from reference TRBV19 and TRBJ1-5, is DGGITQSPKYLFRKEGQNVTLSCEQNLNHDAMYWYRQDPGQGLRLIYYSQIVNDFQKGDIAEGYSVSREKKESFPLTVTSAQKNPTAFYLCASSIGLTGGVFGRPQHFGDGTRLSIL.